Here is one T cell receptor (beta chain) with its context. This record belongs to a study of cytomegalovirus exposure and HLA in healthy donors. CDR1 is SQVTM and CDR2 is ANQGSEA in the germline V gene. The CDR3 totals 11 residues. The trim removed 4 bases at V and 12 bases at J, leaving 8 bases unmatched. The PCR was carried out with 60 Vbeta primers and 13 Jbeta primers. TCRdb's copy holds only in-frame clones and misses some; the assay was immunoSEQ multiplex PCR. The sample has 150,000 or so clones; the top ten hold roughly 2%. This chain links TRBV29-1 with TRBJ1-1; 7 nucleotides line up with TRBD1. Sequencing input: PBMCs. This clonotype was obtained from a man under 40 in good health and CMV-seronegative. The CDR3 region is CSVGRDSGSFF. CDR3 sequence (DNA): TGCAGCGTTGGGCGGGACAGTGGTTCTTTCTTT.